These 31 T cell receptor beta chains originate from one sample sequenced in a study of cytomegalovirus exposure and HLA in healthy donors. The PCR contained 60 Vbeta and 13 Jbeta primers. Assay used: immunoSEQ multiplex PCR; TCRdb lists only in-frame clones, some missing. The sample includes about 130,000 clones, 77% of them seen just once. Sequenced sample: PBMCs. Receptors originate from a male donor in good health and CMV-seropositive.

The chain couples TRBV7-9 to TRBJ2-3; the D is unclear. Trimming stripped 1 base from V and 4 bases from J, with 9 bases between. The CDR3 extends over 14 amino acids. The V gene's germline CDR1 is SEHNR and CDR2 FQNEAQ (reference sequence). The chain's CDR3 is CASSLGSRADTQYF. The CDR3 DNA is TGTGCCAGCAGCTTAGGTTCAAGAGCAGATACGCAGTATTTT.

This clone has more than one count but fewer than ten. V is TRBV19 and J is TRBJ1-2; a possible D gene is TRBD1 (6 bases). V shed 4 bases and J shed 8 bases, with 23 bases lying between them. Germline lookup yields CDR1 LNHDA and CDR2 SQIVND (reference sequence). The CDR3 is made up of 16 amino acids. CDR3 DNA: TGTGCCAGTAGTACCCCCCACAGGGCGCTACCTGGGGGCTACACCTTC. Its translation is CASSTPHRALPGGYTF. The complete variable domain, with remaining parts taken from reference TRBV19 and TRBJ1-2, reads DGGITQSPKYLFRKEGQNVTLSCEQNLNHDAMYWYRQDPGQGLRLIYYSQIVNDFQKGDIAEGYSVSREKKESFPLTVTSAQKNPTAFYLCASSTPHRALPGGYTFGSGTRLTVV.

J is TRBJ1-6 and V is TRBV5-6; unclear D gene. From germline, CDR1 is SGHDT and CDR2 YYEEEE. The ends were cut back, 4 bases at V and 9 bases at J, with 14 bases in the middle. This CDR3 contains 14 residues. In nucleotides, the CDR3 is TGTGCCAGCAGCCAGGTTTCCTTGGGTTCACCCCTCCACTTT. Its protein product is CASSQVSLGSPLHF.

The chain couples TRBV5-6 to TRBJ1-2, with 10 bases identical to TRBD1. The ends lost 1 base at V and 6 bases at J; junction bases unmatched: 6. CDR3 size: 15 residues. From germline, CDR1 is SGHDT and CDR2 YYEEEE. The CDR3 coding sequence is TGTGCCAGCAGCTTGTTTGGTGGGACAGGGGATGGCTACACCTTC. As protein: CASSLFGGTGDGYTF.

This chain links TRBV2 with TRBJ2-3; 16 nucleotides align to TRBD2. This CDR3 comprises 17 residues. Germline CDR1 reads SNHLY; CDR2 reads FYNNEI. The V segment lost 6 bases and the J segment 6 bases; nucleotides outside the gene matches: 9. CDR3: CASSPGTSGRARDTQYF. In DNA, the CDR3 is TGTGCCAGCAGCCCCGGGACTAGCGGGAGGGCCAGGGATACGCAGTATTTT.

The J gene is TRBJ1-2, the V gene TRBV27; tentative D call: TRBD1 (5 bases). The CDR3 totals 13 residues. Per germline, CDR1 MNHEY and CDR2 SMNVEV (reference sequence). Trimming shortened V by 6 bases and J by 5 bases, and 13 bases separated the two germline ends. The DNA for the CDR3 is TGTGCCAGCAGCAGACAGCTACAATATGGCTACACCTTC. Residues: CASSRQLQYGYTF.

For this clone: Lacking the conserved final phenylalanine or tryptophan, this CDR3 likely reflects a read error. The DNA is omitted, as the CDR3 cannot be located on it reliably, and the CDR3 follows TCRdb's listing. J is TRBJ2-3 and V is TRBV7-4; TRBD2 was called by the table and not checked on the DNA. Germline V gene sequence: CDR1 SGHVT, CDR2 SQSDAQ. Including both end residues, the CDR3 is 12 amino acids long. The CDR3 sequence: CASSSPGTSGSR.

V usage is TRBV7-6 and J usage is TRBJ2-2; no firm D call. Trimming removed 1 base at V and 4 bases at J, with 4 bases between. The CDR3 contains 13 residues. Germline V lookup: CDR1 SGHVS, CDR2 FNYEAQ. CDR3 loop: CASSLVATGELFF. As DNA, the CDR3 is TGTGCCAGCAGCTTAGTGGCCACCGGGGAGCTGTTTTTT. Looking up the rest from reference TRBV7-6 and TRBJ2-2 gives the full variable domain: GAGVSQSPRYKVTKRGQDVALRCDPISGHVSLYWYRQALGQGPEFLTYFNYEAQQDKSGLPNDRFSAERPEGSISTLTIQRTEQRDSAMYRCASSLVATGELFFGEGSRLTVL.

The rearrangement uses TRBV28 and TRBJ1-1; TRBD1 agrees at 8 bases. Germline V gene data show CDR1 as MDHEN and CDR2 as SYDVKM. V was clipped by 6 bases and J by 1 base; unmatched bases: 7. CDR3 length: 15 residues. CDR3 loop: CASRTQGAGNTEAFF. CDR3 sequence (DNA): TGTGCCAGCAGGACCCAGGGGGCCGGGAACACTGAAGCTTTCTTT. Using reference TRBV28 and TRBJ1-1 for the parts outside the CDR3, the full variable domain is DVKVTQSSRYLVKRTGEKVFLECVQDMDHENMFWYRQDPGLGLRLIYFSYDVKMKEKGDIPEGYSVSREKKERFSLILESASTNQTSMYLCASRTQGAGNTEAFFGQGTRLTVV.

The CDR3 region has the DNA TGTGCCAGCAGTTCTCCTGGACAGGGGATCCCGGGCGAGCAGTACTTC. Translating gives CASSSPGQGIPGEQYF. The chain employs TRBV28 and TRBJ2-5; 9 positions agree with TRBD1. The end of the DNA is better explained by TRBJ2-7, so the J call may be wrong. This CDR3 comprises 16 residues. Germline lookup yields CDR1 MDHEN and CDR2 SYDVKM.

The chain couples TRBV6-1 to TRBJ2-5, with 13 bases that match TRBD2. V was pared by 4 bases and J by 0 bases, with 2 bases of the junction left unmatched. Germline CDR1 MNHNS, CDR2 SASEGT. The CDR3 consists of 16 residues. Here the CDR3 reads CASSAGTSGNQETQYF. The CDR3 DNA follows: TGTGCCAGCAGTGCCGGGACTAGCGGGAACCAAGAGACCCAGTACTTC.

This clone appeared once. The V gene is TRBV7-9, the J gene TRBJ2-3, with D perhaps matching TRBD1 (6 bases). Germline assignment: CDR1 SEHNR and CDR2 FQNEAQ (reference sequence). The CDR3 has 16 residues. Trimming stripped 5 bases from V and 1 base from J, with 16 bases between. CDR3 protein: CASSIIDRWGTDTQYF. DNA of the CDR3: TGTGCCAGCAGCATCATCGACAGGTGGGGCACAGATACGCAGTATTTT.

The rearrangement joins TRBV4-1 to TRBJ1-1; D ambiguous. This CDR3 spans 14 amino acids. V was clipped by 1 base and J by 3 bases, with 9 bases between them. Germline V gene lookup returns CDR1 MGHRA and CDR2 YSYEKL. As DNA, the CDR3 is TGCGCCAGCAGCCAAGTACCAGTTCACACTGAAGCTTTCTTT. Amino acid sequence: CASSQVPVHTEAFF.

The chain has TRBV19 and TRBJ2-7; TRBD1 matches 8 bases. The ends lost 6 bases at V and 2 bases at J; junction bases unmatched: 3. The CDR3 length is 13 residues. Germline V gives CDR1 LNHDA, CDR2 SQIVND (reference sequence). This CDR3 is CASRDRATYEQYF. The CDR3 DNA reads as TGTGCCAGTAGGGACAGGGCGACCTACGAGCAGTACTTC. Full variable domain (missing parts from reference TRBV19 and TRBJ2-7): DGGITQSPKYLFRKEGQNVTLSCEQNLNHDAMYWYRQDPGQGLRLIYYSQIVNDFQKGDIAEGYSVSREKKESFPLTVTSAQKNPTAFYLCASRDRATYEQYFGPGTRLTVT.

This clone showed up just a few times. The genes are TRBV2 and TRBJ2-4; no definite D call. The CDR3 is 15 amino acids. V lost 7 bases and J 0 bases, leaving 13 bases between the germline ends. Germline V gene lookup returns CDR1 SNHLY and CDR2 FYNNEI. The CDR3 loop is CASKPVLLAKNIQYF. DNA of the CDR3: TGTGCCAGCAAACCAGTCCTTTTAGCCAAAAACATTCAGTACTTC.

V and J are TRBV2 and TRBJ2-5; 12 positions agree with TRBD1. CDR1 SNHLY and CDR2 FYNNEI come from the germline V gene. The CDR3 has 15 amino acids. The junction had 8 bases not matched to a gene; V was cut back by 7 bases and J by 5 bases. The CDR3, as DNA: TGTGCCAGCATTCGGGACAGGGGGCGCGGGGAGACCCAGTACTTC. Its protein is CASIRDRGRGETQYF.

The chain is built from TRBV28 and TRBJ2-4; D remains unclear. The CDR3 covers 16 residues. From germline, CDR1 is MDHEN and CDR2 SYDVKM. V dropped 6 bases and J dropped 6 bases, with 21 bases sitting between them. The CDR3 sequence is CASSPIPSLPGNIQYF. For the CDR3, the DNA is TGTGCCAGCAGCCCGATTCCGAGTCTACCTGGAAACATTCAGTACTTC.

The rearrangement joins TRBV29-1 to TRBJ2-1; 8 bases fit TRBD2. The germline CDR1 and CDR2 sequences are SQVTM and ANQGSEA. The V gene end was trimmed by 7 bases and the J gene end by 3 bases; junction bases not matched to a gene: 2. The CDR3 extends over 12 amino acids. In DNA, the CDR3 is TGCAGCGCTACTAGCGGCTACAATGAGCAGTTCTTC. Its translation: CSATSGYNEQFF.

This chain links TRBV19 with TRBJ2-7, with D maybe TRBD1 (5 bases). This CDR3 is 13 amino acids long. CDR1 and CDR2 (germline): LNHDA, SQIVND (reference sequence). V was trimmed by 5 bases and J by 2 bases, leaving 10 bases between them. The CDR3 sequence: CASSPGRAYEQYF. CDR3 bases: TGTGCCAGTAGTCCGGGCAGGGCCTACGAGCAGTACTTC.

The rearrangement uses TRBV5-6 and TRBJ1-1; unclear D gene. V was clipped by 4 bases and J by 0 bases, with 13 bases between them. Germline loops: CDR1 SGHDT, CDR2 YYEEEE. The CDR3 runs to 15 residues. In DNA, the CDR3 is TGTGCCAGCAGCCGCTTAACTGATTTGAACACTGAAGCTTTCTTT. It translates to CASSRLTDLNTEAFF.

This chain connects TRBV14 to TRBJ1-2; D may be TRBD1 (6 bases). Germline V gene lookup returns CDR1 SGHDN and CDR2 FVKESK. The CDR3 contains 16 residues. Trimming cost V 6 bases and J 3 bases, with 20 bases left between them. Written as DNA, the CDR3 is TGTGCCAGCAGGGGAGAACGCAGGGGAAAGGACTATGGCTACACCTTC. It translates to CASRGERRGKDYGYTF.

J is TRBJ1-1 and V is TRBV2; D is undetermined. Trimming removed 6 bases at V and 7 bases at J, with 9 bases between. Germline values: CDR1 SNHLY, CDR2 FYNNEI. CDR3 length equals 11 residues. The CDR3 protein is CASRDRDEAFF. The CDR3 DNA reads as TGTGCCAGCAGGGACCGGGATGAAGCTTTCTTT.

The chain combines TRBV2 with TRBJ2-2; 7 bases are a match to TRBD2. Germline V gene data show CDR1 as SNHLY and CDR2 as FYNNEI. This CDR3 is 15 amino acids long. V gave up 3 bases and J gave up 0 bases; unmatched junction bases: 1. CDR3 protein: CASSEGLPNTGELFF. DNA of the CDR3: TGTGCCAGCAGTGAGGGACTACCGAACACCGGGGAGCTGTTTTTT.

The chain recombines TRBV7-6 with TRBJ2-3, with TRBD1 matching over 7 bases. Germline values: CDR1 SGHVS, CDR2 FNYEAQ. CDR3 length: 17 amino acids. Losses at the gene ends were 2 bases for V and 5 bases for J; bases not matched to a gene: 13. In DNA form, the CDR3 reads TGTGCCAGCAGCTTACCCTTGACAGGGATGAGTGTAGATACGCAGTATTTT. It specifies CASSLPLTGMSVDTQYF.

The V call is TRBV5-1, the J call TRBJ2-3; 12 nucleotides match TRBD2. CDR1 is SGHRS, CDR2 YFSETQ, per germline. The CDR3 covers 17 residues. With 2 bases clipped from V and 0 bases from J, the junction kept 4 bases outside the gene matches. CDR3 region: CASSFSGTSGSTDTQYF. The CDR3 coding sequence is TGCGCCAGCAGCTTCTCCGGGACTAGCGGGAGCACAGATACGCAGTATTTT.

The V gene is TRBV28, the J gene TRBJ1-2, with 10 bases that match TRBD1. The CDR3 totals 14 residues. The germline gives CDR1 MDHEN, CDR2 SYDVKM. J lost 7 bases, V lost 5 bases, and 7 bases had no gene match. CDR3 in DNA: TGTGCCAGCAGTGCGGGACAGGGGAGCGGTGGCTACACCTTC. This translates into CASSAGQGSGGYTF.

This clone has a handful of counts. The chain carries TRBV2 and TRBJ1-4; 7 nucleotides agree with TRBD1. Germline lookup yields CDR1 SNHLY and CDR2 FYNNEI. Trimming at V came to 6 bases and at J to 7 bases, leaving 8 bases not matched to a gene. CDR3 length equals 14 residues. DNA of the CDR3: TGTGCCAGCAGGCCGACAGGGTGGAGTGAAAAACTGTTTTTT. Residues: CASRPTGWSEKLFF.

The chain couples TRBV6-6 to TRBJ1-6, with no clear D. Germline values: CDR1 MNHNY, CDR2 SVGAGI (reference sequence). V was cut by 5 bases and J by 4 bases, with 9 bases left in between. The CDR3 extends over 14 amino acids. The CDR3: CASSKEQYNSPLHF. In nucleotides, the CDR3 is TGTGCCAGCAGTAAGGAACAGTATAATTCACCCCTCCACTTT.

The rearrangement links TRBV11-1 to TRBJ2-3; D gene ambiguous. This CDR3 is 12 amino acids long. The V gene's germline CDR1 is SGHAT and CDR2 FQDESV (reference sequence). Trimming left V 2 bases short and J 6 bases short, with 6 bases between. In DNA, the CDR3 is TGTGCCAGCAGCTTACTAGTGGATACGCAGTATTTT. It specifies CASSLLVDTQYF.

This clone was detected once. This rearrangement joins TRBV28 to TRBJ2-7; TRBD2 is a possible D gene (6 bases). CDR3 size: 15 residues. Germline V gene sequence: CDR1 MDHEN, CDR2 SYDVKM. Trimming cost V 6 bases and J 3 bases, with 18 bases left between them. CDR3 DNA sequence: TGTGCCAGCAGCCCCGGAAGATCGGGGGTCTACGAGCAGTACTTC. This gives the protein CASSPGRSGVYEQYF.

The chain joins TRBV4-1 to TRBJ2-1; TRBD2 aligns across 11 bases. The CDR3 loop spans 15 amino acids. CDR1 and CDR2 (germline): MGHRA, YSYEKL. V trimming: 0 bases; J trimming: 7 bases; junction bases outside the gene matches: 2. The CDR3, as DNA: TGCGCCAGCAGCCAAGACAGGACTAGCGGGAATGAGCAGTTCTTC. Protein sequence: CASSQDRTSGNEQFF.